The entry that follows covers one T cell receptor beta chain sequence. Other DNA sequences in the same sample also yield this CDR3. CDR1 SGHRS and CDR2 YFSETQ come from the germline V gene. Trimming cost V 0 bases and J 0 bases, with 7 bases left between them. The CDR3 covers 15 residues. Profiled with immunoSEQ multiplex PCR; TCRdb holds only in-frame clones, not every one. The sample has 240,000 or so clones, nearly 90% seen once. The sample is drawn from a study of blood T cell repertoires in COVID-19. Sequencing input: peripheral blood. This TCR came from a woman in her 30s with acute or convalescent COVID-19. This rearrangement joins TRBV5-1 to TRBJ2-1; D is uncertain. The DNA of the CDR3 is TGCGCCAGCAGCTTGGGAGAGTCCTCCTACAATGAGCAGTTCTTC. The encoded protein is CASSLGESSYNEQFF.